This TCR beta chain derives from a study of shared clonotypes between healthy human individuals (dated by TCRdb to 2020 to 2022). Study-level background: Three men and a couple of women, aged 18 to 49 years, made up the cohort. For each donor, three plates each were used for CD4 naive and CD4 memory, two plates were used for CD8 naive, and one plate was used for CD8 memory. To estimate repertoire size and how much clonotypes are shared between individuals, the study performed deep sequencing of blood TCR repertoires from 4 to 6 healthy adults. Different laboratories and diverse techniques were used to prepare libraries and sequence TCR repertoires, to increase sequencing depth and limit assay-specific biases. Leukapheresis yielded between about 0.85 and 10 billion PBMCs per donor. On the study overall, not on this receptor specifically: Because the study included a small number of donors, the genetic and exposure-history diversity represented was limited. Incomplete sequencing was indicated by rarefaction of sorted-subset datasets, despite the large sequencing depth. When a handful of donors were compared, the shared fraction of clonotypes was about 5.2% for naive CD4, roughly 3.4% for naive CD8, more than 2% for memory CD4, and 0.4% for memory CD8. Naive subsets generally had larger estimated clonotype richness than memory subsets did. Pairwise subsampling led to the expectation that sequencing depth would affect the degree of clonotype sharing among donors. Sampling was restricted to blood, and TCR repertoires in tissue are likely to differ from TCR repertoires in blood. Compared with non-shared clonotypes, clonotypes shared by all four sorted-subset donors had higher generation probabilities.

Using the deep immunoSEQ assay, TCR CDR3 regions were amplified from genomic DNA by multiplex PCR. Extracted genomic DNA from each cell subset was spread evenly across all wells of several immunoSEQ 96-well plates, with each plate serving as a replicate. For sorted subsets, about 200 ng genomic DNA, equal to some 30,000 T cell genomes, was loaded into each replicate PCR. Purified libraries were measured with a Qubit 3.0 fluorometer, size-checked on a Bioanalyzer 2100, and measured again with the KAPA Library Quantification kit. Every immunoSEQ 96-well plate was sequenced on a separate single-read 150-cycle Illumina NextSeq 550 flow cell. On the study's bioinformatics: Because only junctional sequences without quality scores were contained in the immunoSEQ output, filtering matching that applied to full-length reads could not be performed. Sequences were annotated with PyIR, a Python wrapper for IgBLAST v1.9, using IMGT germline references to assign V/J genes and CDR3. Reads were removed for weak V/J assignments (E-value above 1e-6), missing CDR3, stop codons, out-of-frame junctions, or ambiguous translated residues. V3J clonotypes were defined by identical inferred V gene, J gene, and CDR3 amino acid sequence. To compute the percentage overlap between repertoires, the number of shared unique clonotypes was divided by the size of the smaller repertoire. RTK rarefaction, the Chao1 estimator, and Recon v2.1 estimates of unobserved clonotypes were used to assess repertoire richness. OLGA was used to compute generation probabilities for all TCRbeta clonotypes that the gDNA method yielded from a few donors. The source is immuneACCESS, and TCRdb retained only in-frame sequences with V and J called. Part of the clones is not carried over; for the studies checked, unresolved V genes explain less than half of this, and the remainder is unexplained. From that table come the V and J calls and clone size; the DNA was used to work out D and trimming. The sample profile shows 180,000 or so clones; 80% to 95% of them were found once. The ten largest make up more than 0.065% of the sample.

This clone was observed once. Its binding antigen is unknown. No much larger clone is present one base from it, and per-base qualities are unavailable. The germline V gene (reference sequence) yields SGHNT for CDR1 and YYREEE for CDR2. The germline V end is reduced by 4 bases and the J end by 0 bases; junction bases left unmatched: 9. The CDR3 has 18 amino acids, counting the end cysteine and phenylalanine. Of all the DNA, just the CDR3 is kept, 54 bases in frame from base 1. The donors were healthy, HIV-negative adults with no recently reported acute infections or vaccinations. Every donor was a Caucasian adult living in Nashville, Tennessee, USA. CD4+ T cells were enriched by magnetic negative selection; naive cells were then positively selected on CD45RA, and the negative fraction formed the memory subset. Blood was collected by leukapheresis, and PBMCs were isolated by Ficoll-Histopaque density gradient centrifugation and then cryopreserved in liquid nitrogen vapor phase. Purity and quantity of every magnetically sorted T cell population were checked by analytical flow cytometry. From each sorted fraction, genomic DNA was isolated and quantified by UV absorbance on a Nanodrop 2000c.

The sequence was collected from a woman aged 30 to 39 in good health. Sample: naive CD4+ T cells sorted from blood. The sample's cell subset or site label, in plain terms: CD45RA+ positively selected. The rearrangement joined TRBV5-4 to TRBJ2-1, with 11 junctional bases fitting TRBD2. Here is the DNA: TGTGCCAGCAGCCGAGCGACTAGCGGGGAAAGCTCCTACAATGAGCAGTTCTTC. This codes for CASSRATSGESSYNEQFF. This CDR3, with the reference TRBV5-4 and TRBJ2-1 proteins standing in past its ends, gives the full variable domain ETGVTQSPTHLIKTRGQQVTLRCSSQSGHNTVSWYQQALGQGPQFIFQYYREEENGRGNFPPRFSGLQFPNYSSELNVNALELDDSALYLCASSRATSGESSYNEQFFGPGTRLTVL.